The present entry profiles one TCR beta chain with its context. Antigen unknown. This entry belongs to a study of CD8 T cells in Susac syndrome. Study results and limitations: Regarding the TCR sequencing and HLA analysis, the study admitted that a relatively small number of individuals were involved.

Random hexamers were used to reverse transcribe an amount of roughly 0.5 to 1 ug RNA. Amplification of TCR beta CDR3 across 54 Vbeta and 13 Jbeta was performed with immunoSEQ multiplex PCR. TCRdb recomputed calls from the immunoSEQ multiplex PCR reads with MiXCR, one row per CDR3 protein. The repertoire has a few hundred thousand distinct CDR3 sequences, 93% of them found once; the top ten carry around 0.07%. V gave up 1 base and J gave up 6 bases; unmatched junction bases: 9. From germline, CDR1 is MNHEY and CDR2 SVGAGI. CDR3 length: 15 amino acids. High-throughput TCR beta sequencing covered peripheral CD8+ and CD4+ T cells. Purification of the CD8+ and CD4+ T cells relied on negative isolation, and TEMRA cells underwent FACS enrichment.

This chain uses TRBV6-5 with TRBJ2-7; 7 positions agree with TRBD1. The sequence derives from a human donor with multiple sclerosis. Material: CD4+ T cells from PBMCs. The CDR3 DNA follows: TGTGCCAGCAGTTACTGGGACAACAGGGGTTCCGAGCAGTACTTC. It is translated as CASSYWDNRGSEQYF.